These 18 T cell receptor beta chains originate from one sample sequenced in a study of glioma-infiltrating T cells after dendritic cell vaccination. Here immunoSEQ multiplex PCR was the method, and the copy in TCRdb shows in-frame clones only, minus some. The sample has roughly 51,000 clones, 65% to 90% seen once. The source material was blood, sampled before dendritic cell vaccination. The receptors stem from a human donor with glioblastoma.

This clone was observed a single time. The gene calls are TRBV19 and TRBJ1-4; unclear D gene. V was clipped by 7 bases and J by 4 bases, with 13 bases between them. This CDR3 is 14 amino acids long. The germline CDR1 and CDR2 sequences are LNHDA and SQIVND (reference sequence). CDR3 nucleotides: TGTGCCAGTATCCCGTCCGAGGTTAATGAAAAACTGTTTTTT. Protein: CASIPSEVNEKLFF.

The chain uses TRBV6-5 and TRBJ2-7; perhaps TRBD2 as D (5 bases). Trimming took 8 bases from V and 6 from J, leaving 20 bases between them. The length of the CDR3 is 14 residues. Germline CDR1 MNHEY, CDR2 SVGAGI. DNA of the CDR3: TGTGCCAGCTATCCGGCTAGCCCGGGTGGCGAGCAGTACTTC. Translation: CASYPASPGGEQYF.

This chain uses TRBV5-6 with TRBJ1-5; 7 bases line up with TRBD1. Trimming took 5 bases from V and 0 from J; bases not matched to a gene: 5. Per the germline V gene, CDR1 is SGHDT and CDR2 is YYEEEE. CDR3 size: 15 residues. The CDR3 sequence: CASRAGTDSNQPQHF. The CDR3 DNA follows: TGTGCCAGCAGGGCCGGGACAGATAGCAATCAGCCCCAGCATTTT.

V gene TRBV5-4 combines with J gene TRBJ2-2; 12 bases agree with TRBD1. CDR1 and CDR2 from the germline V gene are SGHNT and YYREEE (reference sequence). The CDR3 has 18 residues. The V gene end was trimmed by 4 bases and the J gene end by 1 base; junction bases not matched to a gene: 8. The CDR3 nucleotides are TGTGCCAGCAGCACCCCGGGACAGGGGGCGCAGAACACCGGGGAGCTGTTTTTT. Translated, it gives CASSTPGQGAQNTGELFF.

The V and J genes are TRBV16 and TRBJ2-1; tentative D call: TRBD1 (6 bases). The germline V gene encodes CDR1 KGHSY and CDR2 FQNENV. CDR3 length: 13 residues. Trimming removed 9 bases at V and 4 bases at J, with 13 bases between. The CDR3 here is CASRTAAYNEQFF. CDR3 sequence (DNA): TGTGCCAGTAGGACAGCGGCTTACAATGAGCAGTTCTTC.

The DNA for the CDR3 is TGTGCCAGCAGTTTTAGTGGGCTCACTGAAGCTTTCTTT. Translated, it gives CASSFSGLTEAFF. The chain has TRBV27 and TRBJ1-1; D is undetermined. This CDR3 is built from 13 residues. V dropped 3 bases and J dropped 4 bases, with 9 bases sitting between them. Germline-derived CDR1 and CDR2 are MNHEY and SMNVEV (reference sequence).

Written as DNA, the CDR3 is TGTGCCTATGGGGGGGGCAGGTTTGAAGCTTTCTTT. It translates to CAYGGGRFEAFF. J is TRBJ1-1 and V is TRBV30; possibly TRBD1 for D (6 bases). Germline assignment: CDR1 GTSNPN and CDR2 SVGIG (reference sequence). The CDR3 has 12 amino acids. Trimming took 7 bases from V and 7 from J, leaving 16 bases between them.

The rearrangement links TRBV30 to TRBJ2-6; maybe TRBD1 (5 bases). Germline CDR1 reads GTSNPN; CDR2 reads SVGIG (reference sequence). CDR3 size: 15 residues. With 0 bases removed from V and 3 bases from J, the gap between germline ends came to 9 bases. The CDR3 nucleotides are TGTGCCTGGAGTGTATGGGGCAGTGGGGCCAACGTCCTGACTTTC. Its translation: CAWSVWGSGANVLTF.

This chain uses TRBV5-1 with TRBJ2-1, with TRBD2 identical over 8 bases. CDR3 size: 15 residues. V shed 4 bases and J 6 bases; nucleotides not matched to a gene: 9. The germline gives CDR1 SGHRS, CDR2 YFSETQ. As DNA, the CDR3 is TGCGCCAGCAGCCTGACTAGCGTCCGGTCCAATGAGCAGTTCTTC. Its protein is CASSLTSVRSNEQFF.

The rearrangement uses TRBV6-1 and TRBJ1-1; D might be TRBD1 (5 bases). The germline CDR1 and CDR2 sequences are MNHNS and SASEGT. V dropped 2 bases and J dropped 5 bases, with 15 bases sitting between them. The CDR3 has 15 amino acids. The CDR3 loop is CASSESGLLMTEAFF. CDR3 coding DNA: TGTGCCAGCAGTGAATCAGGGTTGCTTATGACTGAAGCTTTCTTT.

The chain uses TRBV6-5 and TRBJ1-2; 8 bases fit TRBD1. J lost 4 bases, V lost 2 bases, and 9 bases had no gene match. The CDR3 contains 16 residues. The germline CDR1 and CDR2 sequences are MNHEY and SVGAGI. Here the CDR3 DNA reads TGTGCCAGCAGTTACCGCTCGGACAGGGCGATCTATGGCTACACCTTC. Translating it yields CASSYRSDRAIYGYTF.

The V and J genes are TRBV7-8 and TRBJ2-1, with 7 nucleotides matching TRBD2. V shed 3 bases, J shed 2 bases, and the junction held 4 bases outside the gene matches. Germline lookup yields CDR1 SGHVS and CDR2 FQNEAQ. This CDR3 comprises 15 residues. The CDR3 sequence: CASSLNSGTYNEQFF. CDR3 coding DNA: TGTGCCAGCAGCTTGAACAGCGGGACCTACAATGAGCAGTTCTTC.

The chain combines TRBV6-5 with TRBJ1-1; D gene uncertain. The germline V gene encodes CDR1 MNHEY and CDR2 SVGAGI. Trimming pared 7 bases from V and 0 bases from J, leaving 12 bases between. The CDR3 totals 14 residues. The CDR3 nucleotides are TGTGCCAGCACCCCGCCGGGGTTGAACACTGAAGCTTTCTTT. This encodes CASTPPGLNTEAFF.

This clone was seen a handful of times. The chain recombines TRBV30 with TRBJ2-2; TRBD2 is a possible D gene (5 bases). The CDR3 consists of 13 residues. Trimming pared 5 bases from V and 3 bases from J, leaving 10 bases between. Germline V lookup: CDR1 GTSNPN, CDR2 SVGIG (reference sequence). The CDR3 bases are TGTGCCTGGGGAGAGGGTTACACCGGGGAGCTGTTTTTT. The encoded protein is CAWGEGYTGELFF.

V is TRBV19 and J is TRBJ1-5, with 12 bases lining up with TRBD1. The CDR3 spans 14 residues. With 8 bases clipped from V and 6 bases from J, the junction kept 5 bases outside the gene matches. Germline CDR1 and CDR2: LNHDA and SQIVND (reference sequence). CDR3 loop: CASGGQGASQPQHF. As DNA, the CDR3 is TGTGCCAGTGGGGGACAGGGGGCAAGTCAGCCCCAGCATTTT.

The rearrangement uses TRBV2 and TRBJ2-7; D might be TRBD1 (6 bases). The CDR3 runs to 15 residues. V was pared by 2 bases and J by 0 bases, with 11 bases between. Per the germline V gene, CDR1 is SNHLY and CDR2 is FYNNEI. The CDR3 loop reads CASSEQGKSSYEQYF. CDR3 coding DNA: TGTGCCAGCAGTGAACAGGGGAAGAGCTCCTACGAGCAGTACTTC.

The rearrangement uses TRBV5-1 and TRBJ2-3; D gene ambiguous. The length of the CDR3 is 14 residues. The V and J ends lost 1 base and 2 bases respectively, with 8 bases between them. Germline CDR1 reads SGHRS; CDR2 reads YFSETQ. As DNA, the CDR3 is TGCGCCAGCAGCTTGTACCGGGTCACAGATACGCAGTATTTT. This gives the protein CASSLYRVTDTQYF.

CDR3 protein: CAIRSGRGSYNEQFF. CDR3 nucleotides: TGTGCCATCAGGTCTGGGCGGGGTTCCTACAATGAGCAGTTCTTC. J is TRBJ2-1 and V is TRBV10-3; tentatively, D is TRBD2 (6 bases). Germline V gives CDR1 ENHRY, CDR2 SYGVKD. CDR3 length: 15 amino acids. V lost 6 bases and J 1 base, leaving 13 bases between the germline ends.